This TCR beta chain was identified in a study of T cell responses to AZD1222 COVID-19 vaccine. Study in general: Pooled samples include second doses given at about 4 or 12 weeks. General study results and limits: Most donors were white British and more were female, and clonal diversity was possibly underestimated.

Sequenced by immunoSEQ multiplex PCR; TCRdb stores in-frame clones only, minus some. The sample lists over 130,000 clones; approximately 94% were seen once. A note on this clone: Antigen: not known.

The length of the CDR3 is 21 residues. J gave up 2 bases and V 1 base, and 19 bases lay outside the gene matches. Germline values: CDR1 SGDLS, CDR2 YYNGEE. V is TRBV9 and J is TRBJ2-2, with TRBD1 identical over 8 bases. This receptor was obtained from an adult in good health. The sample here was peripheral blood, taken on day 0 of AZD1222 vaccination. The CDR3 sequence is CASSVRARPSGQGANTGELFF. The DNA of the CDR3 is TGTGCCAGCAGCGTACGGGCCCGGCCCTCGGGCCAGGGGGCAAACACCGGGGAGCTGTTTTTT.